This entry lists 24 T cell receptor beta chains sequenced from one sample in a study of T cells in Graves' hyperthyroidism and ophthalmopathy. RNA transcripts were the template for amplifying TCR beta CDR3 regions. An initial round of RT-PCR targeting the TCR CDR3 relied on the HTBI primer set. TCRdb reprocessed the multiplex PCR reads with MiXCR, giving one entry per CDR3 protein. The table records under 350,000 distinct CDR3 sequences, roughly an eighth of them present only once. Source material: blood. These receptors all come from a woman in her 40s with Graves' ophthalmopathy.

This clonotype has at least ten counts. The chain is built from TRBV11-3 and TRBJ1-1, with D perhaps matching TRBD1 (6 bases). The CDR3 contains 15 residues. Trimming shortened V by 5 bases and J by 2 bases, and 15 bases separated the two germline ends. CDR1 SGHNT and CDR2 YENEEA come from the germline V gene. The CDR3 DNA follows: TGTGCCAGCAGCGCCCAAATAGGGGGAAACACTGAAGCTTTCTTT. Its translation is CASSAQIGGNTEAFF.

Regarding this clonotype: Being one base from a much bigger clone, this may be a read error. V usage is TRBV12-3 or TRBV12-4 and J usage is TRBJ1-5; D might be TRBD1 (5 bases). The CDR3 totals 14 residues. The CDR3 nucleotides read TGTGCCAGCAGGTTAGGGGTTAGCAATCAGCCCCAGCATTTT. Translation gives CASRLGVSNQPQHF.

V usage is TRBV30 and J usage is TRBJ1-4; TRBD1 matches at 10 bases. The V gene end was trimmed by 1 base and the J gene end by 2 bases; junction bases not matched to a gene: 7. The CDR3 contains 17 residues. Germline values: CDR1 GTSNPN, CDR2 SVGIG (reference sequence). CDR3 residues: CAWSAGDRGSTNEKLFF. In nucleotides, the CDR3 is TGTGCCTGGAGTGCCGGGGACAGGGGTTCGACTAATGAAAAACTGTTTTTT.

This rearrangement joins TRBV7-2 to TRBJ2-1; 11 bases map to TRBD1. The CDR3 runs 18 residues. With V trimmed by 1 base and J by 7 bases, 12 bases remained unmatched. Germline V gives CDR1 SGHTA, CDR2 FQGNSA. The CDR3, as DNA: TGTGCCAGCAGCTTAGTCTTTGGGGACAGGGGGAGTTATAATGAGCAGTTCTTC. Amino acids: CASSLVFGDRGSYNEQFF.

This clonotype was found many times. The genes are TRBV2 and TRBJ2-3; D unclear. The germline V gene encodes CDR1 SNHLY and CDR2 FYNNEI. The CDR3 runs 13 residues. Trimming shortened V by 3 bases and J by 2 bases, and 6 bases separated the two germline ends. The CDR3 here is CASSDENTDTQYF. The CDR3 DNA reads TGTGCCAGCAGTGATGAGAACACAGATACGCAGTATTTT.

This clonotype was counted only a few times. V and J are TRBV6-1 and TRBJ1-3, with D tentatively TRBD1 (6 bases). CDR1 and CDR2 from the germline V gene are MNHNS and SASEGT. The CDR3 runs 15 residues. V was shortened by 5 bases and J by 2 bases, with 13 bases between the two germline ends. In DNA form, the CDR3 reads TGTGCCAGCAGTAGCTCGGGGGGGCCTGGAAACACCATATATTTT. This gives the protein CASSSSGGPGNTIYF.

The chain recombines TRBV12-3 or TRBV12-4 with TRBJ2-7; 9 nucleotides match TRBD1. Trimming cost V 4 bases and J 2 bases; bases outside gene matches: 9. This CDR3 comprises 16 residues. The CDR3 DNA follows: TGTGCCAGCAGTTCCCGTCCCGGGACAGGGCCCTACGAGCAGTACTTC. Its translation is CASSSRPGTGPYEQYF.

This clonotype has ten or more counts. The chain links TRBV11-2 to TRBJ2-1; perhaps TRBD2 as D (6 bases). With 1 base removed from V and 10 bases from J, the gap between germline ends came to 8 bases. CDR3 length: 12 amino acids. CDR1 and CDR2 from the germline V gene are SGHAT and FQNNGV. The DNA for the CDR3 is TGTGCCAGCAGCTTAGGGGGACTGGAGCAGTTCTTC. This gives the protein CASSLGGLEQFF.

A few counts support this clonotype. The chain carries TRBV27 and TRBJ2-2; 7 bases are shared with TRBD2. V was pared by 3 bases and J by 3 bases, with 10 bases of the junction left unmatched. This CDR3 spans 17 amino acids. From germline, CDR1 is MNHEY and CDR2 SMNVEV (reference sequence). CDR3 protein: CASSFLGGGGDTGELFF. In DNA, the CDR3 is TGTGCCAGCAGTTTTTTAGGCGGGGGTGGGGACACCGGGGAGCTGTTTTTT.

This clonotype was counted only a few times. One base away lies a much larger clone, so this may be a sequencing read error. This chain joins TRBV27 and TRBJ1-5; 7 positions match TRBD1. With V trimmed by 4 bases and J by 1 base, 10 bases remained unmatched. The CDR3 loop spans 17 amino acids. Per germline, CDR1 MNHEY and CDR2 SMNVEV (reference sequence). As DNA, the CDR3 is TGTGCCAGCAGTTCACCTACTGACAGGGAAAGCAATCAGCCCCAGCATTTT. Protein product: CASSSPTDRESNQPQHF.

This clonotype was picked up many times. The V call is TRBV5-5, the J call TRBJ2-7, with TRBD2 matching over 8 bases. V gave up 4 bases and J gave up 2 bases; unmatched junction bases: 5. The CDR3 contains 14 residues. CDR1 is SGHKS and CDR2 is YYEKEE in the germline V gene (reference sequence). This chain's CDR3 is CASSQPGLAYEQYF. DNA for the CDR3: TGTGCCAGCAGCCAACCGGGACTAGCCTACGAGCAGTACTTC. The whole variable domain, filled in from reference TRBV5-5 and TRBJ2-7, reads DAGVTQSPTHLIKTRGQQVTLRCSPISGHKSVSWYQQVLGQGPQFIFQYYEKEERGRGNFPDRFSARQFPNYSSELNVNALLLGDSALYLCASSQPGLAYEQYFGPGTRLTVT.

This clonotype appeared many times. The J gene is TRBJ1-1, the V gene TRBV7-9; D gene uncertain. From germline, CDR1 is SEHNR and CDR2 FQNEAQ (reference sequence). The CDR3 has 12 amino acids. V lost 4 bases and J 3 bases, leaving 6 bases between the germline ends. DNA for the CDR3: TGTGCCAGCAGCTCCCACGACACTGAAGCTTTCTTT. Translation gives CASSSHDTEAFF.

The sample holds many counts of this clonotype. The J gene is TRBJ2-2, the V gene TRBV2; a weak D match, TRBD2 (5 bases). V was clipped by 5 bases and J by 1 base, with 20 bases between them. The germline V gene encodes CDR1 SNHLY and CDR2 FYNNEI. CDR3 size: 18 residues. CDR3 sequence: CASSKLLQLAGNTGELFF. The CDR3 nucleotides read TGTGCCAGCAGTAAACTTCTCCAGCTAGCCGGGAACACCGGGGAGCTGTTTTTT.

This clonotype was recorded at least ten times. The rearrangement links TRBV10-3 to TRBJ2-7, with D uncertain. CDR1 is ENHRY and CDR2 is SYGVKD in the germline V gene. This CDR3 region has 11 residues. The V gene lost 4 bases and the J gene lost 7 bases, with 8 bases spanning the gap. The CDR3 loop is CAISVELEQYF. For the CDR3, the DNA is TGTGCCATCAGTGTGGAATTGGAGCAGTACTTC.

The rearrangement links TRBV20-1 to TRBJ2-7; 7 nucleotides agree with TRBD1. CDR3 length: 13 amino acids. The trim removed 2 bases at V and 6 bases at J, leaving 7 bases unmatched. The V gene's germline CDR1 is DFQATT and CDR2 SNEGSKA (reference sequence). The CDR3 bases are TGCAGTGCTAGATGGAGTTCAGGGGGCGAGCAGTACTTC. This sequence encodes CSARWSSGGEQYF.

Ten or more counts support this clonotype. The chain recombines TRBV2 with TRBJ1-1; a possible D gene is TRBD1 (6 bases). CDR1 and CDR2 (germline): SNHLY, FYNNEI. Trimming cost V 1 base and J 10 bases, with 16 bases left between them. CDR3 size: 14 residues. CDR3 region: CASSEGAAGVLAFF. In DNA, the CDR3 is TGTGCCAGCAGTGAAGGGGCGGCAGGGGTGCTAGCTTTCTTT. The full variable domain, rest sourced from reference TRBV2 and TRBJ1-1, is EPEVTQTPSHQVTQMGQEVILRCVPISNHLYFYWYRQILGQKVEFLVSFYNNEISEKSEIFDDQFSVERPDGSNFTLKIRSTKLEDSAMYFCASSEGAAGVLAFFGQGTRLTVV.

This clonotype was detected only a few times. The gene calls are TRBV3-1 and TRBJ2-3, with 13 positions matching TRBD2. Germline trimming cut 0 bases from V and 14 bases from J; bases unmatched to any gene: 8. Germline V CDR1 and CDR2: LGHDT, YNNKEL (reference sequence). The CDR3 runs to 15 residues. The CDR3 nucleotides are TGTGCCAGCAGCCAAGACGAAGGACTAGCGGGGGTCCTGTATTTT. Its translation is CASSQDEGLAGVLYF.

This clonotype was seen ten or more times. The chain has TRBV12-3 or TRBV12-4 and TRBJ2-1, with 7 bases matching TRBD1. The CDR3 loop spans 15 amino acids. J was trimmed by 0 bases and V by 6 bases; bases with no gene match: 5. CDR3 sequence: CASSPGQSSYNEQFF. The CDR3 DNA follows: TGTGCCAGCAGCCCGGGACAGAGCTCCTACAATGAGCAGTTCTTC.

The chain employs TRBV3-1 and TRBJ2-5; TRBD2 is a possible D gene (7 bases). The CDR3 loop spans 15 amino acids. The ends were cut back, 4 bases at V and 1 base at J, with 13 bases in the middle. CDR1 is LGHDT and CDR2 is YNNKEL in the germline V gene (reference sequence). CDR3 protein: CASSLTRGPQETQYF. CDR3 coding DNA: TGTGCCAGCAGCCTGACGCGGGGGCCCCAAGAGACCCAGTACTTC.

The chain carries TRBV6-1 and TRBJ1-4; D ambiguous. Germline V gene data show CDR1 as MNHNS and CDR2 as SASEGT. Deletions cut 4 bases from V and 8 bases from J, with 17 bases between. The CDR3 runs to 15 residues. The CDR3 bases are TGTGCCAGCAGTGGTCGGACGGATTCCTACGAAAAACTGTTTTTT. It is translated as CASSGRTDSYEKLFF.

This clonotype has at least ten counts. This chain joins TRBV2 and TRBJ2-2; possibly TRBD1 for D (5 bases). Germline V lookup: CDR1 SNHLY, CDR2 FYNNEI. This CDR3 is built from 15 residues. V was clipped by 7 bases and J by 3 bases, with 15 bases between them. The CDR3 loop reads CASKVAGLDTGELFF. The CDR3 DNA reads TGTGCCAGCAAGGTAGCAGGGTTGGACACCGGGGAGCTGTTTTTT.

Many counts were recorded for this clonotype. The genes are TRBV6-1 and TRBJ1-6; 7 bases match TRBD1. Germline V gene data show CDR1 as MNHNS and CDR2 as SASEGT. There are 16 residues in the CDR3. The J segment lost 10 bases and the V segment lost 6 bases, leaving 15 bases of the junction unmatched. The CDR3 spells CASRHLPGQSNSPLHF. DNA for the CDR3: TGTGCCAGCAGACACCTCCCGGGACAGTCTAACTCACCCCTCCACTTT.

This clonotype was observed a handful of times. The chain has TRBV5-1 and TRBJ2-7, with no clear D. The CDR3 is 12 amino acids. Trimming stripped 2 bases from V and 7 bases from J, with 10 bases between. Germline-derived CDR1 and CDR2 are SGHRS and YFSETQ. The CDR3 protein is CASSLPGWEQYF. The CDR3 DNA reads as TGCGCCAGCAGCTTACCAGGATGGGAGCAGTACTTC.

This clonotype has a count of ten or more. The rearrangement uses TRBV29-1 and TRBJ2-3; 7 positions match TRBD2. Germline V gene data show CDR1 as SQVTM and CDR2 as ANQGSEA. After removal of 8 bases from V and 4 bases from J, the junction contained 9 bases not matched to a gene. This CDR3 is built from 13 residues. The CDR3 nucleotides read TGCAGCTCCAGCGGGGCTTCCCCAGATACGCAGTATTTT. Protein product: CSSSGASPDTQYF.